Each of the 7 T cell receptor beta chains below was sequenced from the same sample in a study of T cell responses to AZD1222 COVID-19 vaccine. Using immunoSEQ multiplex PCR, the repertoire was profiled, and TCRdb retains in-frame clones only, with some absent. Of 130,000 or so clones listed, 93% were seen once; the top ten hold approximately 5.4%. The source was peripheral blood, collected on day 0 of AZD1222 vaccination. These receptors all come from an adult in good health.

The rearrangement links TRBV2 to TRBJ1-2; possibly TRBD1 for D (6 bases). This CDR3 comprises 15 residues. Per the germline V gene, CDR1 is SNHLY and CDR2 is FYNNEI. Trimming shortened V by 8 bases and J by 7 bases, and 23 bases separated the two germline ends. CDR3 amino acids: CASVSGSRGQLGYTF. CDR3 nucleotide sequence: TGTGCCAGCGTCTCGGGAAGCAGGGGTCAGCTTGGCTACACCTTC.

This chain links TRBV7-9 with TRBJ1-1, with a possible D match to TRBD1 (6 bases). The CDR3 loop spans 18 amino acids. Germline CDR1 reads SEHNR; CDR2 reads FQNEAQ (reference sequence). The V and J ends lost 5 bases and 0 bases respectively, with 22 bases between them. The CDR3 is CASSPAGGPVRMNTEAFF. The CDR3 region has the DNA TGTGCCAGCAGCCCGGCCGGGGGGCCGGTGCGGATGAACACTGAAGCTTTCTTT.

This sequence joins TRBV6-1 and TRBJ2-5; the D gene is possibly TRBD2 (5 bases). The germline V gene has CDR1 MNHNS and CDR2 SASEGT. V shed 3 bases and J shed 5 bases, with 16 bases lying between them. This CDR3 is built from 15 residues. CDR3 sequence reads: CASSEEKRLPETQYF. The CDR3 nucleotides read TGTGCCAGCAGTGAGGAGAAGCGGCTCCCGGAGACCCAGTACTTC.

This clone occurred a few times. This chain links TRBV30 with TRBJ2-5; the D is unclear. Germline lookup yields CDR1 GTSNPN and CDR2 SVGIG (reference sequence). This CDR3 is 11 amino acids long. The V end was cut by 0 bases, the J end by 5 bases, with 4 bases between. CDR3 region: CAWSVSETQYF. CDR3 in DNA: TGTGCCTGGAGTGTAAGTGAGACCCAGTACTTC.

In nucleotides, the CDR3 is TGTGCCAGCGCCAGGCCCCATGGCAATGAGCAGTTCTTC. Translation: CASARPHGNEQFF. The V and J genes are TRBV27 and TRBJ2-1; D is ambiguous. V lost 8 bases and J 6 bases, leaving 14 bases between the germline ends. This CDR3 spans 13 amino acids. The germline CDR1 and CDR2 sequences are MNHEY and SMNVEV (reference sequence).

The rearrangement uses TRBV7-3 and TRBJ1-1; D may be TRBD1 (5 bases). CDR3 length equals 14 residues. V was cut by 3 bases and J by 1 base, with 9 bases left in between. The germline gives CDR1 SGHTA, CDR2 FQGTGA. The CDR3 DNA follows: TGTGCCAGCAGCTTGGGAGGGGCGAACACTGAAGCTTTCTTT. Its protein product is CASSLGGANTEAFF.

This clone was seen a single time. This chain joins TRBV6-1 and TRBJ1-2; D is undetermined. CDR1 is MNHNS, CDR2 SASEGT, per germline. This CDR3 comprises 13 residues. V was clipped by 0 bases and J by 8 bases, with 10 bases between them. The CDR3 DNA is TGTGCCAGCAGTGAAGCGGCAAACCGGGGCTACACCTTC. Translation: CASSEAANRGYTF.